The 13 T cell receptor beta chains below come from one sample, sequenced in a study of glioma-infiltrating T cells after dendritic cell vaccination. Time point given: after dendritic cell vaccination, including at tumor progression/relapse. Clones were read by immunoSEQ multiplex PCR, and TCRdb kept only the in-frame ones, dropping some. The sample yields approximately 85,000 clones, approximately 81% seen once. The sequences come from blood, collected after dendritic cell vaccination. The origin of the receptors is a human donor with glioblastoma.

The rearrangement joins TRBV9 to TRBJ2-3; 8 positions match TRBD1. The CDR3 loop spans 17 amino acids. The trim removed 4 bases at V and 4 bases at J, leaving 14 bases unmatched. Germline lookup yields CDR1 SGDLS and CDR2 YYNGEE. In DNA, the CDR3 is TGTGCCAGCAGCTTAACCCCCGGGACAGGAGGGGCAGATACGCAGTATTTT. Translating it yields CASSLTPGTGGADTQYF. Full variable domain (outside the CDR3, taken from reference TRBV9 and TRBJ2-3): DSGVTQTPKHLITATGQRVTLRCSPRSGDLSVYWYQQSLDQGLQFLIQYYNGEERAKGNILERFSAQQFPDLHSELNLSSLELGDSALYFCASSLTPGTGGADTQYFGPGTRLTVL.

The rearrangement links TRBV27 to TRBJ2-5; 15 bases map to TRBD2. The J segment lost 5 bases and the V segment lost 2 bases, leaving 0 bases of the junction unmatched. The CDR3 has 15 amino acids. Germline values: CDR1 MNHEY, CDR2 SMNVEV (reference sequence). CDR3 in amino acids: CASSLGTSGGETQYF. The CDR3 DNA reads TGTGCCAGCAGTTTAGGGACTAGCGGGGGGGAGACCCAGTACTTC.

The rearrangement joins TRBV7-2 to TRBJ2-7, with D tentatively TRBD1 (6 bases). This CDR3 is built from 13 residues. V lost 6 bases, J lost 2 bases, and 11 bases lay in between. Germline values: CDR1 SGHTA, CDR2 FQGNSA. As DNA, the CDR3 is TGTGCCAGCAGGCTGACAGGAGCCTACGAGCAGTACTTC. Protein: CASRLTGAYEQYF. The full variable domain, completed using reference TRBV7-2 and TRBJ2-7, is GAGVSQSPSNKVTEKGKDVELRCDPISGHTALYWYRQSLGQGLEFLIYFQGNSAPDKSGLPSDRFSAERTGGSVSTLTIQRTQQEDSAVYLCASRLTGAYEQYFGPGTRLTVT.

This clone was seen just once. This chain connects TRBV28 to TRBJ1-2, with a possible D match to TRBD1 (5 bases). V was cut by 5 bases and J by 0 bases, with 10 bases left in between. The CDR3 length is 14 residues. The V gene's germline CDR1 is MDHEN and CDR2 SYDVKM. The CDR3 reads CASSVRQTNYGYTF. CDR3 bases: TGTGCCAGCAGTGTAAGACAGACTAACTATGGCTACACCTTC.

For this clone: Germline is not matched at one junction end, which may reflect a read error. V and J are TRBV7-3 and TRBJ2-1; D might be TRBD2 (7 bases). Germline assignment: CDR1 SGHTA and CDR2 FQGTGA. The CDR3 is 12 amino acids. In DNA, the CDR3 is TGTGCCAGCAGTCCAAGGGGGGGGTCCTCGATCTTC. Translating it yields CASSPRGGSSIF. Complete variable domain (other parts from reference TRBV7-3 and TRBJ2-1): GAGVSQTPSNKVTEKGKYVELRCDPISGHTALYWYRQSLGQGPEFLIYFQGTGAADDSGLPNDRFFAVRPEGSVSTLKIQRTERGDSAVYLCASSPRGGSSIFGPGTRLTVL.

The chain recombines TRBV21-1 with TRBJ2-1; TRBD2, as called in the table, went unchecked against the DNA. TRBV21-1 is listed as a pseudogene. The CDR3 has 15 residues. The CDR3 DNA reads TGTGCCAGCAGCGAACAGCGGGGGGGCTACAATGAGCAGTTCTTC. Protein sequence: CASSEQRGGYNEQFF.

The chain carries TRBV7-3 and TRBJ2-5; 8 positions agree with TRBD1. V dropped 5 bases and J dropped 1; count of bases not matched to a gene: 6. The CDR3 is 15 residues long. Germline V lookup: CDR1 SGHTA, CDR2 FQGTGA. The CDR3: CASSQGQAFQETQYF. CDR3 DNA sequence: TGTGCCAGCAGCCAGGGACAGGCCTTCCAAGAGACCCAGTACTTC.

The gene calls are TRBV2 and TRBJ1-2; 7 bases are shared with TRBD1. The junction had 15 bases not matched to a gene; V was cut back by 6 bases and J by 5 bases. This CDR3 has 16 residues. From germline, CDR1 is SNHLY and CDR2 FYNNEI. The CDR3 region is CASRRDRTRGGYGYTF. The DNA for the CDR3 is TGTGCCAGCAGACGGGACAGAACTAGAGGGGGTTATGGCTACACCTTC. Using reference TRBV2 and TRBJ1-2 for the parts outside the CDR3, the full variable domain is EPEVTQTPSHQVTQMGQEVILRCVPISNHLYFYWYRQILGQKVEFLVSFYNNEISEKSEIFDDQFSVERPDGSNFTLKIRSTKLEDSAMYFCASRRDRTRGGYGYTFGSGTRLTVV.

J is TRBJ2-7 and V is TRBV4-2; D may be TRBD1 (5 bases). This CDR3 region has 12 residues. Germline V gives CDR1 LGHNA, CDR2 YNFKEQ. V was shortened by 1 base and J by 6 bases, with 7 bases between the two germline ends. The CDR3 DNA reads TGTGCCAGCAGCCAAGTTACAGGCGAGCAGTACTTC. Translation gives CASSQVTGEQYF.

This clone was counted once. The chain's CDR3 is CASGTTGSLNEQFF. CDR3 bases: TGTGCCAGCGGTACTACCGGGAGTCTCAATGAGCAGTTCTTC. The chain couples TRBV6-5 to TRBJ2-1, with D maybe TRBD2 (6 bases). The CDR3 has 14 amino acids. The germline CDR1 and CDR2 sequences are MNHEY and SVGAGI. V was pared by 8 bases and J by 6 bases, with 17 bases between.

The chain couples TRBV28 to TRBJ2-7; the match to TRBD2 covers 8 bases. V trimming: 3 bases; J trimming: 0 bases; junction bases outside the gene matches: 7. CDR3 size: 16 residues. Germline V gene sequence: CDR1 MDHEN, CDR2 SYDVKM. CDR3 in amino acids: CASSFKLAALSYEQYF. DNA for the CDR3: TGTGCCAGCAGTTTTAAACTAGCGGCACTCTCCTACGAGCAGTACTTC.

V is TRBV30 and J is TRBJ2-7; the match to TRBD2 covers 7 bases. The ends lost 3 bases at V and 2 bases at J; junction bases unmatched: 10. Germline CDR1 reads GTSNPN; CDR2 reads SVGIG (reference sequence). The CDR3 is 15 residues long. CDR3 bases: TGTGCCTGGAGCGCGGGCGGGAGCATAACCTACGAGCAGTACTTC. Translating gives CAWSAGGSITYEQYF.

The chain employs TRBV15 and TRBJ1-2, with 7 bases aligning to TRBD1. The junction had 4 bases not matched to a gene; V was cut back by 0 bases and J by 6 bases. The length of the CDR3 is 14 residues. Germline V gene data show CDR1 as LNHNV and CDR2 as YYDKDF (reference sequence). CDR3 sequence: CATSRDYTGDGYTF. CDR3 coding DNA: TGTGCCACCAGCAGAGATTACACAGGGGATGGCTACACCTTC.